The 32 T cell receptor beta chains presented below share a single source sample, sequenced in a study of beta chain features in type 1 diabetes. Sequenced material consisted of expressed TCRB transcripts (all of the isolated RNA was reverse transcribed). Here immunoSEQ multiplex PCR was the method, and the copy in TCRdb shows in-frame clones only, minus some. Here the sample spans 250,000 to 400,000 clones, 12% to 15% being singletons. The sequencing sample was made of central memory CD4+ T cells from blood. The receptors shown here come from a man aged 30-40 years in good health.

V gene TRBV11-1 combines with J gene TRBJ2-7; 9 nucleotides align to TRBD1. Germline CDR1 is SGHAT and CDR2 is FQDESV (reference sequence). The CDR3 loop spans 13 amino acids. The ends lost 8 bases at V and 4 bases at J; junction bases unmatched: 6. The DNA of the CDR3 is TGTGCCAGCTCGGGACAGGGAGGGTACGAGCAGTACTTC. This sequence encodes CASSGQGGYEQYF.

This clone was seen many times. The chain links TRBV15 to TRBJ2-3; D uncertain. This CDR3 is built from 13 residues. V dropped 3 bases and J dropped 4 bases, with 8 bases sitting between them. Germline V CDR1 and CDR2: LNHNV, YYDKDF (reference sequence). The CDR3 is CATSSRGADTQYF. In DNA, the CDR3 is TGTGCCACCAGCAGCCGAGGTGCAGATACGCAGTATTTT.

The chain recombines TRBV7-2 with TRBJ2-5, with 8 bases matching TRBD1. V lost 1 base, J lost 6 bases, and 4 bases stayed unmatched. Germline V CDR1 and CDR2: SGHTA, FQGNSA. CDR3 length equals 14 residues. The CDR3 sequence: CASSLGQGRQTQYF. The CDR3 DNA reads TGTGCCAGCAGCTTAGGACAGGGGAGGCAGACCCAGTACTTC.

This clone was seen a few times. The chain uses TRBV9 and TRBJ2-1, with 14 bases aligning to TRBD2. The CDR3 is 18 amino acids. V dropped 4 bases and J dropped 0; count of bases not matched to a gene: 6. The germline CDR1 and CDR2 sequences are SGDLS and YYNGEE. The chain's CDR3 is CASSSTSGGARSYNEQFF. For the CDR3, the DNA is TGTGCCAGCAGCTCGACTAGCGGGGGGGCCCGCTCCTACAATGAGCAGTTCTTC.

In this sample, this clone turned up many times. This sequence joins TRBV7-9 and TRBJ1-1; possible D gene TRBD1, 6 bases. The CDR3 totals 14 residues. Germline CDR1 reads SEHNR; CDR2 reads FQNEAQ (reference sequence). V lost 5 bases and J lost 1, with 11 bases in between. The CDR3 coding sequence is TGTGCCAGCAGCGACCTACAGGGGAACACTGAAGCTTTCTTT. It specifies CASSDLQGNTEAFF.

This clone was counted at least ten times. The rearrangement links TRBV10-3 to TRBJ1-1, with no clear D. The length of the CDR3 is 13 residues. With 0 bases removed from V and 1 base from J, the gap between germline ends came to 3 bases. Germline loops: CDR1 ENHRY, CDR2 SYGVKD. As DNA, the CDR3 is TGTGCCATCAGTGAGTCAAGGAACACTGAAGCTTTCTTT. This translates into CAISESRNTEAFF.

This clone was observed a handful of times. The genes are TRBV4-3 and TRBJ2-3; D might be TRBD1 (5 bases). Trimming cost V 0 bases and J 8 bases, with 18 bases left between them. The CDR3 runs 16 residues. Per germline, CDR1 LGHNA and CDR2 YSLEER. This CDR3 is CASSQDIQDRQRTQYF. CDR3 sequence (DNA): TGCGCCAGCAGCCAAGATATCCAGGACCGACAGCGTACGCAGTATTTT.

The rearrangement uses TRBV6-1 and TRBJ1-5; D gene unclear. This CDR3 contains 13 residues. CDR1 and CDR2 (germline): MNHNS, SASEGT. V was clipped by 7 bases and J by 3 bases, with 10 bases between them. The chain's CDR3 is CASIGWVNQPQHF. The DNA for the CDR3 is TGTGCCAGCATCGGATGGGTCAATCAGCCCCAGCATTTT.

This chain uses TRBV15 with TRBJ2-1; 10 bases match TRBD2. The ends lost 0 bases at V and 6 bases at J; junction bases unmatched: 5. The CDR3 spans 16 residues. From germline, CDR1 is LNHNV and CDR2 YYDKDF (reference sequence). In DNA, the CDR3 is TGTGCCACCAGCAGAGATCAACTAGCGGGACCCAATGAGCAGTTCTTC. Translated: CATSRDQLAGPNEQFF. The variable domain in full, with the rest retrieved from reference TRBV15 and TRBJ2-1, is DAMVIQNPRYQVTQFGKPVTLSCSQTLNHNVMYWYQQKSSQAPKLLFHYYDKDFNNEADTPDNFQSRRPNTSFCFLDIRSPGLGDTAMYLCATSRDQLAGPNEQFFGPGTRLTVL.

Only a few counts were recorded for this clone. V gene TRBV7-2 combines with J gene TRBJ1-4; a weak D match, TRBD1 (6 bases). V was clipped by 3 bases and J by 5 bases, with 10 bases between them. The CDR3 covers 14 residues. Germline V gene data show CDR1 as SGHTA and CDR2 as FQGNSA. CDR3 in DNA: TGTGCCAGCAGCTTGGGGGCACGGAATGAAAAACTGTTTTTT. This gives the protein CASSLGARNEKLFF.

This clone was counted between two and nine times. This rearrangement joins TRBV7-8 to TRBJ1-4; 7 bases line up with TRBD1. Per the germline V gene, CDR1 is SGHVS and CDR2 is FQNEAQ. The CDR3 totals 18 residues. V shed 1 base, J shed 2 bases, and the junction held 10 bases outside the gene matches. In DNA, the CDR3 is TGTGCCAGCAGCTTAGTCGTCCTCAGGGGGAGTACTAATGAAAAACTGTTTTTT. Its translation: CASSLVVLRGSTNEKLFF.

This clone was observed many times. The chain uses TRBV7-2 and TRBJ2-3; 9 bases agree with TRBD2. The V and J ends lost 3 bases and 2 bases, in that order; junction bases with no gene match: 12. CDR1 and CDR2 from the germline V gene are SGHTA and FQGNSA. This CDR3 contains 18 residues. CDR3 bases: TGTGCCAGCAGCTTGGCGGGAACGACTAGCGGCTACACAGATACGCAGTATTTT. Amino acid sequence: CASSLAGTTSGYTDTQYF. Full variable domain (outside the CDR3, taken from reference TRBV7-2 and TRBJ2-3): GAGVSQSPSNKVTEKGKDVELRCDPISGHTALYWYRQSLGQGLEFLIYFQGNSAPDKSGLPSDRFSAERTGGSVSTLTIQRTQQEDSAVYLCASSLAGTTSGYTDTQYFGPGTRLTVL.

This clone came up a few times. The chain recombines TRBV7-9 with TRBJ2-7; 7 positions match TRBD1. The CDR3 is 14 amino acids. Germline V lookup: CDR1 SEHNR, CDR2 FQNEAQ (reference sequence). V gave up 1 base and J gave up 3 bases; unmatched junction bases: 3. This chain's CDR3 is CASSLVAGGYEQYF. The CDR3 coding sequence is TGTGCCAGCAGCTTAGTGGCAGGGGGCTACGAGCAGTACTTC.

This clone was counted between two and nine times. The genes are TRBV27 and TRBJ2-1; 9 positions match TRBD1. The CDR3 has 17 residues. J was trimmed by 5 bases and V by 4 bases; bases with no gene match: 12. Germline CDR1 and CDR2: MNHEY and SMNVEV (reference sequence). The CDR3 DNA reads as TGTGCCAGCAGTTCAGCCCCTCGGACAGGGGTCAACAATGAGCAGTTCTTC. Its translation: CASSSAPRTGVNNEQFF.

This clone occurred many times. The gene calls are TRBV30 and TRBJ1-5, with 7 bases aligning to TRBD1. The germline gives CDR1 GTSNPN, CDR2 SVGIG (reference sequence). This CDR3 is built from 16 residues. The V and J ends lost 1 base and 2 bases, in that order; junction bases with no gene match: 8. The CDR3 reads CAWSGDSDGGNQPQHF. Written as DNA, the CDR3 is TGTGCCTGGAGTGGGGACAGCGACGGTGGCAATCAGCCCCAGCATTTT.

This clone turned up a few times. The CDR3 coding sequence is TGTGCCAGCAGCTTCCAAAGGGGGACAGGGAGATATGGCTACACCTTC. Its protein is CASSFQRGTGRYGYTF. The rearrangement links TRBV11-2 to TRBJ1-2; 9 positions agree with TRBD1. The CDR3 is 16 residues long. CDR1 is SGHAT and CDR2 is FQNNGV in the germline V gene. V lost 3 bases to trimming and J lost 5 bases; unmatched junction nucleotides: 10.

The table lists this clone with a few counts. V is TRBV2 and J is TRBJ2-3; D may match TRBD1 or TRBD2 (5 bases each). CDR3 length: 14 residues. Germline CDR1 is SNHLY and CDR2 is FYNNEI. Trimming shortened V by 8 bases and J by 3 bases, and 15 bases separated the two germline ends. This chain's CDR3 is CASGDPGPTDTQYF. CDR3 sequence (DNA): TGTGCCAGCGGGGATCCGGGACCTACAGATACGCAGTATTTT.

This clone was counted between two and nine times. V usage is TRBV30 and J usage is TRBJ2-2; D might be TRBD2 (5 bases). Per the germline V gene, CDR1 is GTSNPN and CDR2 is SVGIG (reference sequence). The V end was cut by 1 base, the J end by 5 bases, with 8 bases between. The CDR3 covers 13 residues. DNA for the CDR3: TGTGCCTGGAGTGCTTCGGGGACCGGGGAGCTGTTTTTT. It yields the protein CAWSASGTGELFF.

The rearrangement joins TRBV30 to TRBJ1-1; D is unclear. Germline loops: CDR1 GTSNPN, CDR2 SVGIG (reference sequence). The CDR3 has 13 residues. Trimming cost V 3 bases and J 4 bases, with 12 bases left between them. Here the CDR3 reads CAWRRSAGTEAFF. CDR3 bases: TGTGCCTGGAGGAGATCGGCGGGCACTGAAGCTTTCTTT.

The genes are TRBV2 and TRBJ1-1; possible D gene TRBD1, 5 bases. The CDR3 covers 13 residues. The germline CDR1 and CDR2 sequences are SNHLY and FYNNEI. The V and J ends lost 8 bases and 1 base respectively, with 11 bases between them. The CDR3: CASGSGRNTEAFF. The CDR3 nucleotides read TGTGCCAGCGGATCAGGGAGGAACACTGAAGCTTTCTTT.

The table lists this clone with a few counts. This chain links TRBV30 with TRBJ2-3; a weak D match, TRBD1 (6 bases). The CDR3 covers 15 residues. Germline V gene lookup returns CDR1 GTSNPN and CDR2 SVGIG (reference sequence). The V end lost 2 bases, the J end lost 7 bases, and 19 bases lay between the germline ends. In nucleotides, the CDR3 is TGTGCCTGGAGTACCGGGACACAGATCGGAAATACGCAGTATTTT. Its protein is CAWSTGTQIGNTQYF.

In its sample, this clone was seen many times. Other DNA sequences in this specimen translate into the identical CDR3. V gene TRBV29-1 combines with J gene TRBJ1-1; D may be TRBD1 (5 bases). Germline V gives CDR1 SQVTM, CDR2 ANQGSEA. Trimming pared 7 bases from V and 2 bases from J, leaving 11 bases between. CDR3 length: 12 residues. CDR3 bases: TGCAGCGCCCGACAGACCAACACTGAAGCTTTCTTT. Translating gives CSARQTNTEAFF. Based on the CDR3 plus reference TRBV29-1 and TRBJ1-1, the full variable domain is SAVISQKPSRDICQRGTSLTIQCQVDSQVTMMFWYRQQPGQSLTLIATANQGSEATYESGFVIDKFPISRPNLTFSTLTVSNMSPEDSSIYLCSARQTNTEAFFGQGTRLTVV.

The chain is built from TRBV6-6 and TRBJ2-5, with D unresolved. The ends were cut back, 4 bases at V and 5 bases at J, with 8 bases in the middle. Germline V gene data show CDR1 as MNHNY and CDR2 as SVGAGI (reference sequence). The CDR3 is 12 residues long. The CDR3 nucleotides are TGTGCCAGCAGTTGGGCTCGGGAGACCCAGTACTTC. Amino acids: CASSWARETQYF.

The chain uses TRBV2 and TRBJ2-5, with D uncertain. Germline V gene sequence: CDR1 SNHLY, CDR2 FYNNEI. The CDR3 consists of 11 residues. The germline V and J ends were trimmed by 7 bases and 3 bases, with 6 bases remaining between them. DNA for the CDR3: TGTGCCAGCACCCCGGAAGAGACCCAGTACTTC. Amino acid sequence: CASTPEETQYF.

As DNA, the CDR3 is TGTGCCAGCAGCTCTGATACGGGAAGTTACGAGCAGTACGTC. It specifies CASSSDTGSYEQYV. The chain has TRBV7-3 and TRBJ2-7; D is possibly TRBD2 (5 bases). The germline gives CDR1 SGHTA, CDR2 FQGTGA. CDR3 length equals 14 residues. Trimming removed 4 bases from V and 4 bases from J, with 14 bases in between.

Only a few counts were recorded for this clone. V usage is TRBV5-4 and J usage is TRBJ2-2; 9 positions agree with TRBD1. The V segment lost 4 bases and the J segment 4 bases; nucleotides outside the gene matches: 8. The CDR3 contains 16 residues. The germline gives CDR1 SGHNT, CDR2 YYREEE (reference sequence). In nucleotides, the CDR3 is TGTGCCAGCAGCAGTGGACAGGGGCGCGTCACCGGGGAGCTGTTTTTT. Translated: CASSSGQGRVTGELFF. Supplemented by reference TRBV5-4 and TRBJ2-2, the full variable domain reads ETGVTQSPTHLIKTRGQQVTLRCSSQSGHNTVSWYQQALGQGPQFIFQYYREEENGRGNFPPRFSGLQFPNYSSELNVNALELDDSALYLCASSSGQGRVTGELFFGEGSRLTVL.

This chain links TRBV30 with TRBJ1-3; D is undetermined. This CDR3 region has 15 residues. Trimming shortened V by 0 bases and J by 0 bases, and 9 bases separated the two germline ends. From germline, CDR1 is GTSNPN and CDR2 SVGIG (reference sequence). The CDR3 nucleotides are TGTGCCTGGAGTGTAGGGCGAAACTCTGGAAACACCATATATTTT. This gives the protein CAWSVGRNSGNTIYF.

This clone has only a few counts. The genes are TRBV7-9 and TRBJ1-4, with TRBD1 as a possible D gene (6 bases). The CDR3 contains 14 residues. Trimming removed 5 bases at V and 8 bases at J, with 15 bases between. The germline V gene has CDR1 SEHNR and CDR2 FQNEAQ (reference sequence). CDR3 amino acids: CASSLTGSGEKLFF. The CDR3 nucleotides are TGTGCCAGCAGCCTAACAGGGTCTGGGGAAAAACTGTTTTTT.

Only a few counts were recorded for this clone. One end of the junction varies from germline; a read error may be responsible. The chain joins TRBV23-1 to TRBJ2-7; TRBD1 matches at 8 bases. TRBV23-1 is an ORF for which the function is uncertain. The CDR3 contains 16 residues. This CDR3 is CASSSMGYSDREEQYF. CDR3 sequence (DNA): TGTGCCAGCAGCTCAATGGGATACTCGGACAGGGAAGAGCAGTACTTC.

In DNA, the CDR3 is TGTGCCAGCAGCGGACAGCCAAACTATGGCTACACCTTC. It codes for CASSGQPNYGYTF. The chain combines TRBV7-9 with TRBJ1-2; tentatively, D is TRBD1 (6 bases). In germline, CDR1 is SEHNR, CDR2 FQNEAQ (reference sequence). V was cut by 5 bases and J by 2 bases, with 9 bases left in between. The CDR3 has 13 amino acids.

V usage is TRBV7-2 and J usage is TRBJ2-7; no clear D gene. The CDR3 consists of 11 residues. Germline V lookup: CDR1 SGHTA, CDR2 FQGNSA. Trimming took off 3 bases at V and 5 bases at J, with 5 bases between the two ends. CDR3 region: CASSFRHEQYF. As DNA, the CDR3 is TGTGCCAGCAGCTTTAGGCACGAGCAGTACTTC.

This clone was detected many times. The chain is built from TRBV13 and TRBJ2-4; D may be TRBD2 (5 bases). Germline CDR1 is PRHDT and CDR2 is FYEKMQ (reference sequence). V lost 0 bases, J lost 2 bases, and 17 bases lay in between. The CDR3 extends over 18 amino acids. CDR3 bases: TGTGCCAGCAGCTTAGGCCGGCGAGGGCTGGTAACCAAAAACATTCAGTACTTC. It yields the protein CASSLGRRGLVTKNIQYF. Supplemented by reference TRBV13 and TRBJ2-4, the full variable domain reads AAGVIQSPRHLIKEKRETATLKCYPIPRHDTVYWYQQGPGQDPQFLISFYEKMQSDKGSIPDRFSAQQFSDYHSELNMSSLELGDSALYFCASSLGRRGLVTKNIQYFGAGTRLSVL.